This T cell receptor beta chain originates from a study of response to subunit inactivated influenza vaccine (dated by TCRdb to the late 2010s). Context from the whole study: The study used deep quantitative T cell receptor repertoire profiling to track responses to a trivalent subunit inactivated influenza vaccine.

Broad study findings and their caveats: According to the authors, only a limited number of new T cells may be recruited by each seasonal influenza vaccination.

The library relied on RT-PCR. The instrument given in TCRdb is Illumina HiSeq 2500. TCRdb passed the public sequencing reads through fastp at Q25 and MiXCR, retaining productive beta sequences. Each record represents a unique CDR3 protein, reported with the most common genes and DNA among its rows. In this sample the table shows about half a million distinct CDR3 sequences, 7.6% of which occur a single time. In total, the top ten clones hold over 10% of the sample. This clonotype was recorded many times. Its antigen target is currently unknown. Base quality data are lacking; no much larger clone is found one base away. The germline ends are 13 bases apart after V is trimmed by 3 bases and J by 10 bases. The CDR3 runs 13 amino acids, cysteine and phenylalanine included. CDR3 DNA only is kept here, 39 bases in frame from base 1.

The sequence came from a man aged 50-75 years who received an inactivated influenza vaccine. Donor details come from another sample of the same person, matched by shared clones. The material sequenced was PBMCs from blood, taken about 23 months after vaccination. This chain joins TRBV12-3 or TRBV12-4 to TRBJ2-1; no D gene can be assigned with confidence. The CDR3 protein sequence reads: CASSFDLAVEQFF. The nucleotides read TGTGCCAGCAGTTTCGACCTGGCGGTAGAGCAGTTCTTC.